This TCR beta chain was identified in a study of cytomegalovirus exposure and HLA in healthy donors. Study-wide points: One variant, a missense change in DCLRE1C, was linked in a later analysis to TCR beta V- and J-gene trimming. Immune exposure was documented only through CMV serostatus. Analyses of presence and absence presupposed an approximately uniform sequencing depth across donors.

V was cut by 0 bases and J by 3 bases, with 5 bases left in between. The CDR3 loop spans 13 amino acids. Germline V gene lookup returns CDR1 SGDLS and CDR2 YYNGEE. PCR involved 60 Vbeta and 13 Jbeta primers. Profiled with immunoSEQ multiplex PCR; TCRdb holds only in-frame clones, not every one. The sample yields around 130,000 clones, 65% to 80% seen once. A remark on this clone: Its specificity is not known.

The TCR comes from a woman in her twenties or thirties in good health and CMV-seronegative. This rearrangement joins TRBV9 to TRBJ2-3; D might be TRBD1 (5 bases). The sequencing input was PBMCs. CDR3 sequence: CASSVEGTDTQYF. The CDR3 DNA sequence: TGTGCCAGCAGCGTAGAGGGGACAGATACGCAGTATTTT. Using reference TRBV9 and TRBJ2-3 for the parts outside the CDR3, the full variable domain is DSGVTQTPKHLITATGQRVTLRCSPRSGDLSVYWYQQSLDQGLQFLIQYYNGEERAKGNILERFSAQQFPDLHSELNLSSLELGDSALYFCASSVEGTDTQYFGPGTRLTVL.